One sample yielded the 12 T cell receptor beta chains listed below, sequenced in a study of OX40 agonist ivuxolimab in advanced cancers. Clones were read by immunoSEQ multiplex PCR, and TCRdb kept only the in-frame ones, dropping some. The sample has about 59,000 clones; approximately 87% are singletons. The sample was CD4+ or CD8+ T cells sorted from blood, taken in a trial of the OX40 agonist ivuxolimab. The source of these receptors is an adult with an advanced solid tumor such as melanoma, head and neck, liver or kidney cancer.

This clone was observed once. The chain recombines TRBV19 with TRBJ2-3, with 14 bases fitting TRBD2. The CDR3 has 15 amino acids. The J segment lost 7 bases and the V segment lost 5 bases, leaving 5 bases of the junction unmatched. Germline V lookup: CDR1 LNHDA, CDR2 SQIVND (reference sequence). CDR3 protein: CASSGTSGSQNTQYF. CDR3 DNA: TGTGCCAGTAGTGGGACTAGCGGGAGTCAAAATACGCAGTATTTT.

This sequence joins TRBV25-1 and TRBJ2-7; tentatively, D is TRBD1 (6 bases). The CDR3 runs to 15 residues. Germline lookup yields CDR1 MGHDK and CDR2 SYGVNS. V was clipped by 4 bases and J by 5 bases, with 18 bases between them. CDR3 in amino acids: CASSAPYSDSDEQYF. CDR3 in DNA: TGTGCCAGCAGTGCCCCATACTCGGACAGTGACGAGCAGTACTTC.

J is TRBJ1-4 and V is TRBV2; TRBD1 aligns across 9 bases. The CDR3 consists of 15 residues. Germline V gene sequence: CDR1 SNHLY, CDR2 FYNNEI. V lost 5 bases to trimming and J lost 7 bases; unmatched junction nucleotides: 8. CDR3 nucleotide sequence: TGTGCCAGCAGTCACCGGGACAGGGTAGTTGAAAAACTGTTTTTT. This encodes CASSHRDRVVEKLFF.

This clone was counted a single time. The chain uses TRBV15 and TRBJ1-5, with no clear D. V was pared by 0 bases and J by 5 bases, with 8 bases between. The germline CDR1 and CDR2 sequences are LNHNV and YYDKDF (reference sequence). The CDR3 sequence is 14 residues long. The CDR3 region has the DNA TGTGCCACCAGCAGAGATCCCAGGTATCAGCCCCAGCATTTT. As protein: CATSRDPRYQPQHF.

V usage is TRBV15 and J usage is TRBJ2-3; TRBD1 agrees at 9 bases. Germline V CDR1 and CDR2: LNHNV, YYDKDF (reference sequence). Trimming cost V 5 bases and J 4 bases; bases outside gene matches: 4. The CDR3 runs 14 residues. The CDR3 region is CATSFTGGADTQYF. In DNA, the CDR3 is TGTGCCACCAGCTTTACAGGGGGCGCAGATACGCAGTATTTT.

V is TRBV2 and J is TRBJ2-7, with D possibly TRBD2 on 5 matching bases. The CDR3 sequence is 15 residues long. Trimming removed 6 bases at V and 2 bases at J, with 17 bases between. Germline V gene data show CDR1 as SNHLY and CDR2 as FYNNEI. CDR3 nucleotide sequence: TGTGCCAGCAGCCCTAATGGACTGCCTGCCTACGAGCAGTACTTC. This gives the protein CASSPNGLPAYEQYF.

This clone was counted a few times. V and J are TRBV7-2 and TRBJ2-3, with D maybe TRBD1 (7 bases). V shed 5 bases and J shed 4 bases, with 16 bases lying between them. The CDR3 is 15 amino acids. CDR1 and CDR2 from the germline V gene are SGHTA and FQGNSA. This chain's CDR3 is CASSAQQGRSDTQYF. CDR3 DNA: TGTGCCAGCAGCGCCCAACAGGGGAGGTCAGATACGCAGTATTTT.

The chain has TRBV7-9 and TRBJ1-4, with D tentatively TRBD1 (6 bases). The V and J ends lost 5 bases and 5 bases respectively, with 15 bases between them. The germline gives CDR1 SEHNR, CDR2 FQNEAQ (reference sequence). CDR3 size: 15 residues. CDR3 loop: CASSPAGAQNEKLFF. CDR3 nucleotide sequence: TGTGCCAGCAGCCCGGCGGGGGCCCAGAATGAAAAACTGTTTTTT.

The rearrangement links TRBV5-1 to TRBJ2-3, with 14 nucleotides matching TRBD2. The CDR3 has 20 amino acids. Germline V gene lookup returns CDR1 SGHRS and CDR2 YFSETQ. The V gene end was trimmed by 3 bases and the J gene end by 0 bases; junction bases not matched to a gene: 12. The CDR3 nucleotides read TGCGCCAGCAGCTCCGGACTAGCGGGAGGCCAATCTCCTAGCACAGATACGCAGTATTTT. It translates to CASSSGLAGGQSPSTDTQYF. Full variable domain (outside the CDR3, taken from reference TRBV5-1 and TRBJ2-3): KAGVTQTPRYLIKTRGQQVTLSCSPISGHRSVSWYQQTPGQGLQFLFEYFSETQRNKGNFPGRFSGRQFSNSRSEMNVSTLELGDSALYLCASSSGLAGGQSPSTDTQYFGPGTRLTVL.

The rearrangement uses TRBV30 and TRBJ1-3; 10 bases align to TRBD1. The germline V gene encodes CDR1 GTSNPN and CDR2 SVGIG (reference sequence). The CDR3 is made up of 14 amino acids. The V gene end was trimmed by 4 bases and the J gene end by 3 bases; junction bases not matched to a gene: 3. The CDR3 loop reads CAWTTGGDGNTIYF. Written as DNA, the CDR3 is TGTGCCTGGACGACAGGGGGCGATGGAAACACCATATATTTT.

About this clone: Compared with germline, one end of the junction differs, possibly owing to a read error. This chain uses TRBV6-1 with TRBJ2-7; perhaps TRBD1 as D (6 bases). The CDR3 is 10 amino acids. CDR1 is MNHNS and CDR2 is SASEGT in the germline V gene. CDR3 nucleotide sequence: TGTGCCAGCAGTGAAGAAAGGGGGAACTTC. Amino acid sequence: CASSEERGNF.

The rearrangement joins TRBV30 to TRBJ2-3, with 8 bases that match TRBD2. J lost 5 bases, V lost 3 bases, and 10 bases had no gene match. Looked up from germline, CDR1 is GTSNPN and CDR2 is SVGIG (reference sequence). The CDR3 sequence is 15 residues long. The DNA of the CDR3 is TGTGCCTGGAGCCCCGCGGGAGGTCTTCGAGATACGCAGTATTTT. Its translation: CAWSPAGGLRDTQYF.